This entry describes one TCR beta chain. The antigen is not known. This sample stems from a study of response to subunit inactivated influenza vaccine. From the RT-PCR reads, TCRdb called clonotypes with MiXCR, one entry per CDR3 protein. The sample holds 500,000 to 600,000 distinct CDR3 sequences, around 15% seen once. The CDR3 extends over 15 amino acids. Trimming took off 4 bases at V and 0 bases at J, with 10 bases between the two ends. CDR1 MNHEY and CDR2 SVGEGT come from the germline V gene. General study results and limits: After each seasonal influenza vaccination, few new T cells are recruited, the authors suggested.

The chain employs TRBV6-2 or TRBV6-3 and TRBJ2-1; no definite D call. Sequenced material: PBMCs from blood, taken 11 to 12 days after vaccination. This TCR derives from a man aged 50-59 years who received an inactivated influenza vaccine. The CDR3 DNA reads TGTGCCAGCAGTTCCCGACCAAGCTCCTACAATGAGCAGTTCTTC. It translates to CASSSRPSSYNEQFF.